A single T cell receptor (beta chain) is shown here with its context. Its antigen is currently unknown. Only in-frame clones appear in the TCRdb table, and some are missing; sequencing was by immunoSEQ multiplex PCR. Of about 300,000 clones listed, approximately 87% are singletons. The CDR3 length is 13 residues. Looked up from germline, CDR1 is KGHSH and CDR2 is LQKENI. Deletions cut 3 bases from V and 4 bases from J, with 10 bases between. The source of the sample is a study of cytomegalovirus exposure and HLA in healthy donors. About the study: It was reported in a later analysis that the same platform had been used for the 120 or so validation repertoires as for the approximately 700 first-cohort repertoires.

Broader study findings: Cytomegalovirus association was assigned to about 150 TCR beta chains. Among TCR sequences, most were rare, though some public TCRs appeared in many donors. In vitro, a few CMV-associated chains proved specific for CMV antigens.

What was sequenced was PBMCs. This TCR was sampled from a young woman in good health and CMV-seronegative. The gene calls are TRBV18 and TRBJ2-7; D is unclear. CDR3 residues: CASSPPSSYEQYF. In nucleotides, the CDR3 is TGTGCCAGCTCACCGCCTTCCAGTTACGAGCAGTACTTC.